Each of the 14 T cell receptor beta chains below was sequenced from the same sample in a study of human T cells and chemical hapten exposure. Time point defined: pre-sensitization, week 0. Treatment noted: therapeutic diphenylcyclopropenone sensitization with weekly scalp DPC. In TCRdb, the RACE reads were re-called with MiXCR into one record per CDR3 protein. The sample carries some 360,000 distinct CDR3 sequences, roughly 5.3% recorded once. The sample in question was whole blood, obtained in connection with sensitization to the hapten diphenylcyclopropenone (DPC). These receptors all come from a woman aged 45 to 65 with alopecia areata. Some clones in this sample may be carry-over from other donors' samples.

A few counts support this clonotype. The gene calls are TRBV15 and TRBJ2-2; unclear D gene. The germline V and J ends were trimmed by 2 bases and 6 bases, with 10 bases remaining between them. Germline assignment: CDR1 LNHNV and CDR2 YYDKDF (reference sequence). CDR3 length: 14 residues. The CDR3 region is CATSRQDGSGELFF. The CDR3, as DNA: TGTGCCACCAGCAGACAGGACGGGTCCGGGGAGCTGTTTTTT.

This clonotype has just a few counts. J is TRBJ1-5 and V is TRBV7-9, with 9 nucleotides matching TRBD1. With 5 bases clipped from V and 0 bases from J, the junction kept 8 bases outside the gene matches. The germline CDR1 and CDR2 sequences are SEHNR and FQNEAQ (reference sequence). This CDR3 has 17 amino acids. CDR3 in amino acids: CASSPGQGMYSNQPQHF. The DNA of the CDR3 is TGTGCCAGCAGCCCGGGACAGGGCATGTATAGCAATCAGCCCCAGCATTTT.

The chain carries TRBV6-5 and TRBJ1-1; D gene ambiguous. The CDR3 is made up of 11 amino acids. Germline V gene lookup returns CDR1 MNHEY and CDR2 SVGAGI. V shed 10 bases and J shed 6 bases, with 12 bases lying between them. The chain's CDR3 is CATLGLAEAFF. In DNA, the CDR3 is TGTGCCACCCTAGGCTTGGCTGAAGCTTTCTTT.

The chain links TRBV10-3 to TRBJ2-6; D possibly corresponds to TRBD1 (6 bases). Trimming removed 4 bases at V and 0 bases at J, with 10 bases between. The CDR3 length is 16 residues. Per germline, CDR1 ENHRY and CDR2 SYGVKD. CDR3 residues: CAISGTGSSGANVLTF. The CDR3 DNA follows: TGTGCCATCAGTGGCACAGGGAGCTCTGGGGCCAACGTCCTGACTTTC.

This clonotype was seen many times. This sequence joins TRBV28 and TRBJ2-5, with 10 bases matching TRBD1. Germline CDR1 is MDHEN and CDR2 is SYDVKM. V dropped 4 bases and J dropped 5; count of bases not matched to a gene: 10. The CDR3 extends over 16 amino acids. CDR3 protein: CASSSPQGQGGETQYF. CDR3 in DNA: TGTGCCAGCAGTTCCCCCCAAGGACAGGGGGGGGAGACCCAGTACTTC.

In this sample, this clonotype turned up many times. The CDR3 DNA reads as TGCGCCAGCAGCCCACTAGCGGGAGTGGATTCCTACAATGAGCAGTTCTTC. This encodes CASSPLAGVDSYNEQFF. V and J are TRBV4-3 and TRBJ2-1; 11 nucleotides match TRBD2. Germline trimming cut 4 bases from V and 1 base from J; bases unmatched to any gene: 6. The germline V gene has CDR1 LGHNA and CDR2 YSLEER. The CDR3 loop spans 17 amino acids.

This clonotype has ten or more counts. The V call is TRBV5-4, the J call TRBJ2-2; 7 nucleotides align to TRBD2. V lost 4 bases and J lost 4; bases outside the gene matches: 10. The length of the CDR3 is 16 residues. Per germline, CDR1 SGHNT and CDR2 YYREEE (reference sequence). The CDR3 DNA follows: TGTGCCAGCAGCCCGGGACTAACCGGGAGCACCGGGGAGCTGTTTTTT. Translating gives CASSPGLTGSTGELFF. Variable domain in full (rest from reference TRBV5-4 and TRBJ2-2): ETGVTQSPTHLIKTRGQQVTLRCSSQSGHNTVSWYQQALGQGPQFIFQYYREEENGRGNFPPRFSGLQFPNYSSELNVNALELDDSALYLCASSPGLTGSTGELFFGEGSRLTVL.

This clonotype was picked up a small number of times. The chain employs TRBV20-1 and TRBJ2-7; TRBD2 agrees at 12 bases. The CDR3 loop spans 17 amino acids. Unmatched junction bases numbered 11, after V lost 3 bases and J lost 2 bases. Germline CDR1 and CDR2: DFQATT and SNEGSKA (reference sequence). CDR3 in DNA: TGCAGTGCTAGCCTGCGCCTAGCGGGGGGGAAACCCTACGAGCAGTACTTC. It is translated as CSASLRLAGGKPYEQYF.

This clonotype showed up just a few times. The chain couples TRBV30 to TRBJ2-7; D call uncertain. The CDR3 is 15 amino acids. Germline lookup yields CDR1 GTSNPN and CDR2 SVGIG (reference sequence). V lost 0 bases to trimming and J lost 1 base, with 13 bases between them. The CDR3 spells CAWSVPGSLSYEQYF. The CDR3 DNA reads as TGTGCCTGGAGTGTACCCGGTTCCCTTTCCTACGAGCAGTACTTC. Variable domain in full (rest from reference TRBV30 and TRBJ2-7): SQTIHQWPATLVQPVGSPLSLECTVEGTSNPNLYWYRQAAGRGLQLLFYSVGIGQISSEVPQNLSASRPQDRQFILSSKKLLLSDSGFYLCAWSVPGSLSYEQYFGPGTRLTVT.

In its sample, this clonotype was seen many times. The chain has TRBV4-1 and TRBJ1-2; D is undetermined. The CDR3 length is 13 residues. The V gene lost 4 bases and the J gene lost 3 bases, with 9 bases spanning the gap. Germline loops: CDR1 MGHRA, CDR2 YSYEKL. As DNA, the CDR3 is TGCGCCAGCAGCCGATCGGCGGACTATGGCTACACCTTC. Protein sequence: CASSRSADYGYTF.

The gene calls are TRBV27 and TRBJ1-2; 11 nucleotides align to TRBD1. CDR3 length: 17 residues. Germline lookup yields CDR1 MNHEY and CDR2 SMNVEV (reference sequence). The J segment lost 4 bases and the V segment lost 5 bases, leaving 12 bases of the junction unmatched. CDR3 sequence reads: CASSPTHHGQGAYGYTF. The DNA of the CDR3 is TGTGCCAGCAGTCCCACACACCATGGACAGGGGGCCTATGGCTACACCTTC.

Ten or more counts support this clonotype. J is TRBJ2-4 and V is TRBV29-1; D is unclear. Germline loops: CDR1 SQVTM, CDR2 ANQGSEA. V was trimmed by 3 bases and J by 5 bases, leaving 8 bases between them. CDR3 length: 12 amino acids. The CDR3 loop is CSVDGGENIQYF. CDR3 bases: TGCAGCGTTGATGGCGGAGAAAACATTCAGTACTTC.

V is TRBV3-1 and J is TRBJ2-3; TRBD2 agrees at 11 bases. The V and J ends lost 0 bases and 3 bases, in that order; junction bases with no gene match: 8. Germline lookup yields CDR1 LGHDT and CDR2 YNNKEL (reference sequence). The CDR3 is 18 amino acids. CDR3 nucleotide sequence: TGTGCCAGCAGCCAAGATCCTGGTCTAGCGGGGGGAACAGATACGCAGTATTTT. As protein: CASSQDPGLAGGTDTQYF.

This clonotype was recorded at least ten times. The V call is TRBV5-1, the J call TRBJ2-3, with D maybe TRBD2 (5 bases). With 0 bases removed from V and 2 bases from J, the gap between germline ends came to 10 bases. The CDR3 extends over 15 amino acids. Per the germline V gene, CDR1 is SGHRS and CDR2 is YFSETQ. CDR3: CASSLVAIDTDTQYF. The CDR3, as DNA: TGCGCCAGCAGCTTGGTAGCGATAGACACAGATACGCAGTATTTT.